Each of the 2 T cell receptor beta chains below was sequenced from the same sample in a study of T cells in Graves' hyperthyroidism and ophthalmopathy. Amplified TCR beta CDR3 regions came from RNA transcripts. HTBI primers were employed in a first-round RT-PCR of the TCR CDR3. A single record per CDR3 protein comes from TCRdb applying MiXCR to the multiplex PCR reads. The sample records some 360,000 distinct CDR3 sequences, about 14% being singletons. Sequences were obtained from blood. These receptors were obtained from a woman aged 55-69 years with Graves' hyperthyroidism.

This clonotype was found a few times. Possible read error: a much larger clone is one base away. The genes are TRBV2 and TRBJ2-7, with D maybe TRBD2 (6 bases). The V gene's germline CDR1 is SNHLY and CDR2 FYNNEI. The CDR3 is made up of 14 amino acids. Trimming removed 10 bases at V and 4 bases at J, with 20 bases between. Here the CDR3 reads CATGRMAGPYEQYF. DNA for the CDR3: TGTGCCACCGGTCGAATGGCGGGACCATACGAGCAGTACTTC.

This clonotype was detected ten times or more. CDR3 sequence: CASSSPNLADTQYF. The DNA of the CDR3 is TGTGCCAGCAGCTCGCCGAACCTAGCAGATACGCAGTATTTT. V and J are TRBV11-1 and TRBJ2-3; D gene ambiguous. Deletions cut 4 bases from V and 4 bases from J, with 12 bases between. The CDR3 spans 14 residues. Germline CDR1 is SGHAT and CDR2 is FQDESV (reference sequence). Full variable domain (rest looked up from reference TRBV11-1 and TRBJ2-3): EAEVAQSPRYKITEKSQAVAFWCDPISGHATLYWYRQILGQGPELLVQFQDESVVDDSQLPKDRFSAERLKGVDSTLKIQPAELGDSAMYLCASSSPNLADTQYFGPGTRLTVL.